This T cell receptor beta chain was obtained from a study of human thymus T cells. Findings of the study overall: Among unrelated individuals, related research reported thymic repertoires that overlapped highly. The authors found apparently biased V and J gene usage in thymic and blood repertoires.

In its sample, this clone was seen once. Its antigen is not known. Thymus tissue was removed during corrective cardiac surgery. Donors were healthy Finnish babies undergoing corrective operations for congenital heart defects. Trimming cost V 0 bases and J 16 bases, with 11 bases left between them. CDR1 and CDR2 from the germline V gene are SGDLS and YYNGEE. CDR3 length: 12 amino acids. The repertoire was sequenced with immunoSEQ multiplex PCR; TCRdb's copy has only in-frame clones and lacks some. The sample yields roughly 130,000 clones, approximately 96% seen once. The chain carries TRBV9 and TRBJ1-6; D call uncertain. The sequencing input was thymus tissue. The receptor was derived from a boy younger than two with a congenital heart defect but otherwise immunologically healthy. CDR3 nucleotides: TGTGCCAGCAGCGTAGTTGGAGACACTCTCCACTTT. It yields the protein CASSVVGDTLHF. The full variable domain, in which reference TRBV9 and TRBJ1-6 provide the parts outside the CDR3, is DSGVTQTPKHLITATGQRVTLRCSPRSGDLSVYWYQQSLDQGLQFLIQYYNGEERAKGNILERFSAQQFPDLHSELNLSSLELGDSALYFCASSVVGDTLHFGNGTRLTVT.